The next 23 T cell receptor beta chains were all read from a single sample in a study of blood T cell repertoires in COVID-19. The assay was immunoSEQ multiplex PCR, and TCRdb's table has in-frame clones only and misses some. The profile covers some 330,000 clones, with roughly 80% appearing a single time and 5.1% taken by the ten largest. Sequenced: PBMCs or T cells enriched from blood (not recorded which). Receptors originate from a woman between 45 and 60 years old who had recovered from COVID-19.

V usage is TRBV19 and J usage is TRBJ2-2, with a weak D call TRBD1 (6 bases). The CDR3 has 14 residues. The V gene's germline CDR1 is LNHDA and CDR2 SQIVND (reference sequence). Between the trimmed V and J ends, which lost 4 bases and 7 bases, there was a span of 13 bases. CDR3 sequence (DNA): TGTGCCAGTAGTACAGACAGGCTTGTCGGGGAGCTGTTTTTT. It specifies CASSTDRLVGELFF.

V usage is TRBV6-5 and J usage is TRBJ2-3; no clear D. V lost 2 bases to trimming and J lost 0 bases, with 12 bases between them. From germline, CDR1 is MNHEY and CDR2 SVGAGI. The CDR3 is 16 residues long. This CDR3 is CASSYLRLASTDTQYF. The CDR3 bases are TGTGCCAGCAGTTACCTCAGACTGGCTAGCACAGATACGCAGTATTTT.

The chain is built from TRBV6-5 and TRBJ1-2, with 9 nucleotides matching TRBD1. V gave up 6 bases and J gave up 5 bases; unmatched junction bases: 7. The germline V gene encodes CDR1 MNHEY and CDR2 SVGAGI. This CDR3 is built from 14 residues. CDR3 sequence reads: CASSPADRGYGYTF. CDR3 in DNA: TGTGCCAGCAGCCCGGCGGACAGGGGTTATGGCTACACCTTC.

This sequence joins TRBV19 and TRBJ1-2; weak D call: TRBD1 (5 bases). Germline lookup yields CDR1 LNHDA and CDR2 SQIVND (reference sequence). V gave up 3 bases and J gave up 1 base, with 12 bases separating them. This CDR3 has 15 amino acids. CDR3 loop: CASSMQRQLNYGYTF. CDR3 nucleotide sequence: TGTGCCAGTAGTATGCAGAGACAGCTTAACTATGGCTACACCTTC.

The rearrangement joins TRBV5-5 to TRBJ1-5; D unclear. The ends were cut back, 0 bases at V and 1 base at J, with 5 bases in the middle. Per germline, CDR1 SGHKS and CDR2 YYEKEE (reference sequence). The CDR3 consists of 14 residues. This CDR3 reads CASSLDASNQPQHF. In DNA form, the CDR3 reads TGTGCCAGCAGCTTGGATGCGAGCAATCAGCCCCAGCATTTT.

As to this clone: The same CDR3 also results from other DNA sequences found in this sample. The rearrangement joins TRBV18 to TRBJ2-5, with D tentatively TRBD2 (6 bases). Looked up from germline, CDR1 is KGHSH and CDR2 is LQKENI. CDR3 length: 12 residues. Trimming took off 3 bases at V and 5 bases at J, with 7 bases between the two ends. CDR3 sequence: CASSPGGETQYF. CDR3 nucleotide sequence: TGTGCCAGCTCACCTGGAGGGGAGACCCAGTACTTC.

V gene TRBV5-8 combines with J gene TRBJ1-2; D not resolved. The CDR3 runs to 13 residues. CDR1 SGHTS and CDR2 YDEGEE come from the germline V gene. The V end lost 7 bases, the J end lost 2 bases, and 12 bases lay between the germline ends. The CDR3 bases are TGTGCCAGCTTTCCCGTAGCAAACTATGGCTACACCTTC. Protein: CASFPVANYGYTF.

V and J are TRBV18 and TRBJ2-1; D is unclear. The germline V gene has CDR1 KGHSH and CDR2 LQKENI. V lost 0 bases to trimming and J lost 10 bases, with 7 bases between them. CDR3 length: 12 amino acids. This chain's CDR3 is CASSPPGPEQFF. The CDR3 DNA reads TGTGCCAGCTCACCACCCGGTCCGGAGCAGTTCTTC.

V usage is TRBV9 and J usage is TRBJ2-1; 8 bases are shared with TRBD2. The CDR3 consists of 16 residues. The J segment lost 6 bases and the V segment lost 2 bases, leaving 10 bases of the junction unmatched. The germline CDR1 and CDR2 sequences are SGDLS and YYNGEE. The CDR3 protein is CASSVSGRGALNEQFF. CDR3 coding DNA: TGTGCCAGCAGCGTCTCGGGGCGGGGGGCCCTCAATGAGCAGTTCTTC.

This clone was seen a handful of times. The chain couples TRBV30 to TRBJ1-6, with D perhaps TRBD1 (5 bases). The germline V and J ends were trimmed by 1 base and 7 bases, with 8 bases remaining between them. CDR1 and CDR2 from the germline V gene are GTSNPN and SVGIG (reference sequence). The CDR3 runs to 13 residues. CDR3 DNA sequence: TGTGCCTGGAGTGAGGAGGGGAATTCACCCCTCCACTTT. This sequence encodes CAWSEEGNSPLHF.

The rearrangement uses TRBV28 and TRBJ2-1, with 13 nucleotides matching TRBD2. The CDR3 is 15 amino acids. Per the germline V gene, CDR1 is MDHEN and CDR2 is SYDVKM. The junction had 2 bases not matched to a gene; V was cut back by 5 bases and J by 4 bases. CDR3 in DNA: TGTGCCAGCAGTATACTAGCGGGAGGGTACAATGAGCAGTTCTTC. Its protein product is CASSILAGGYNEQFF.

J is TRBJ1-6 and V is TRBV15; the match to TRBD1 covers 7 bases. This CDR3 contains 15 residues. J lost 7 bases, V lost 1 base, and 4 bases had no gene match. Germline V gene lookup returns CDR1 LNHNV and CDR2 YYDKDF (reference sequence). For the CDR3, the DNA is TGTGCCACCAGCAGAGTGAGGGACAGAAATTCACCCCTCCACTTT. Its protein is CATSRVRDRNSPLHF. Full variable domain (outside the CDR3, taken from reference TRBV15 and TRBJ1-6): DAMVIQNPRYQVTQFGKPVTLSCSQTLNHNVMYWYQQKSSQAPKLLFHYYDKDFNNEADTPDNFQSRRPNTSFCFLDIRSPGLGDTAMYLCATSRVRDRNSPLHFGNGTRLTVT.

The rearrangement joins TRBV27 to TRBJ1-1; TRBD1 might be the D (6 bases). The CDR3 has 14 amino acids. V lost 8 bases and J lost 3, with 16 bases in between. The V gene's germline CDR1 is MNHEY and CDR2 SMNVEV (reference sequence). Written as DNA, the CDR3 is TGTGCCAGCGCCCTAGGGGGGGCGGACACTGAAGCTTTCTTT. Its protein product is CASALGGADTEAFF.

The chain employs TRBV19 and TRBJ1-6; D is possibly TRBD1 (5 bases). CDR3 length equals 17 residues. V lost 5 bases and J lost 7, with 21 bases in between. Germline V gene data show CDR1 as LNHDA and CDR2 as SQIVND (reference sequence). The CDR3 DNA sequence: TGTGCCAGTAGTCAGTGGCAGGGAACAGGTCGGAATTCACCCCTCCACTTT. Its translation is CASSQWQGTGRNSPLHF. Filled out from reference TRBV19 and TRBJ1-6, the complete variable domain reads DGGITQSPKYLFRKEGQNVTLSCEQNLNHDAMYWYRQDPGQGLRLIYYSQIVNDFQKGDIAEGYSVSREKKESFPLTVTSAQKNPTAFYLCASSQWQGTGRNSPLHFGNGTRLTVT.

The rearrangement links TRBV30 to TRBJ1-1; D is unclear. The CDR3 covers 12 residues. The germline CDR1 and CDR2 sequences are GTSNPN and SVGIG (reference sequence). V was pared by 2 bases and J by 8 bases, with 12 bases between. The CDR3 DNA is TGTGCCTGGAGTCCCAGAGGAAAGGAAGCTTTCTTT. It codes for CAWSPRGKEAFF.

The CDR3 DNA is TGTGCCAGCCGCGCGGGGGGCACAGATACGCAGTATTTT. As protein: CASRAGGTDTQYF. V gene TRBV7-3 combines with J gene TRBJ2-3, with 7 bases fitting TRBD2. Germline loops: CDR1 SGHTA, CDR2 FQGTGA. This CDR3 is built from 13 residues. J gave up 1 base and V 8 bases, and 3 bases lay outside the gene matches.

The V gene is TRBV5-6, the J gene TRBJ2-7; tentatively, D is TRBD1 (5 bases). The V end lost 3 bases, the J end lost 4 bases, and 14 bases lay between the germline ends. CDR1 is SGHDT and CDR2 is YYEEEE in the germline V gene. CDR3 length: 14 amino acids. The CDR3 nucleotides read TGTGCCAGCAGCTCAAACCAGGGATGGTACGAGCAGTACTTC. Protein product: CASSSNQGWYEQYF.

The rearrangement links TRBV6-5 to TRBJ2-5; TRBD1 might be the D (6 bases). The V and J ends lost 3 bases and 0 bases respectively, with 14 bases between them. Germline V CDR1 and CDR2: MNHEY, SVGAGI. The CDR3 extends over 16 amino acids. The CDR3 reads CASSYRSGADQETQYF. Written as DNA, the CDR3 is TGTGCCAGCAGTTATCGGTCAGGGGCTGACCAAGAGACCCAGTACTTC.

This clone turned up a few times. The rearrangement uses TRBV9 and TRBJ1-2; D is possibly TRBD1 (6 bases). Germline CDR1 SGDLS, CDR2 YYNGEE. The CDR3 contains 14 residues. Trimming took 4 bases from V and 5 from J, leaving 15 bases between them. Here the CDR3 reads CASSQGQSPYGYTF. For the CDR3, the DNA is TGTGCCAGCAGCCAAGGACAGTCCCCATATGGCTACACCTTC. Variable domain in full (rest from reference TRBV9 and TRBJ1-2): DSGVTQTPKHLITATGQRVTLRCSPRSGDLSVYWYQQSLDQGLQFLIQYYNGEERAKGNILERFSAQQFPDLHSELNLSSLELGDSALYFCASSQGQSPYGYTFGSGTRLTVV.

This sequence joins TRBV4-3 and TRBJ2-6, with D possibly being TRBD2 (5 bases). V was pared by 1 base and J by 4 bases, with 11 bases between. Looked up from germline, CDR1 is LGHNA and CDR2 is YSLEER. The CDR3 runs to 16 residues. This CDR3 is CASSQVEGKGANVLTF. For the CDR3, the DNA is TGCGCCAGCAGCCAAGTTGAGGGTAAGGGGGCCAACGTCCTGACTTTC.

The chain combines TRBV5-1 with TRBJ2-1, with D possibly being TRBD1 (6 bases). The CDR3 covers 17 residues. The germline gives CDR1 SGHRS, CDR2 YFSETQ. V lost 0 bases to trimming and J lost 4 bases, with 17 bases between them. The CDR3 reads CASSLAGPRGSYNEQFF. DNA of the CDR3: TGCGCCAGCAGCTTGGCCGGACCTAGGGGGTCGTACAATGAGCAGTTCTTC. Full variable domain (rest looked up from reference TRBV5-1 and TRBJ2-1): KAGVTQTPRYLIKTRGQQVTLSCSPISGHRSVSWYQQTPGQGLQFLFEYFSETQRNKGNFPGRFSGRQFSNSRSEMNVSTLELGDSALYLCASSLAGPRGSYNEQFFGPGTRLTVL.

The V and J genes are TRBV7-2 and TRBJ2-7; D remains unclear. The CDR3 spans 15 residues. V lost 2 bases to trimming and J lost 5 bases, with 16 bases between them. Germline CDR1 reads SGHTA; CDR2 reads FQGNSA. The CDR3 sequence is CASSLTIGGRHEQYF. As DNA, the CDR3 is TGTGCCAGCAGCTTAACTATAGGCGGCAGACACGAGCAGTACTTC.

The gene calls are TRBV5-6 and TRBJ1-5; tentative D call: TRBD1 (6 bases). This CDR3 is built from 14 residues. From germline, CDR1 is SGHDT and CDR2 YYEEEE. V was trimmed by 1 base and J by 7 bases, leaving 12 bases between them. The CDR3 protein is CASSLSGVSQPQHF. Written as DNA, the CDR3 is TGTGCCAGCAGCTTGTCAGGGGTAAGCCAGCCCCAGCATTTT. Based on the CDR3 plus reference TRBV5-6 and TRBJ1-5, the full variable domain is DAGVTQSPTHLIKTRGQQVTLRCSPKSGHDTVSWYQQALGQGPQFIFQYYEEEERQRGNFPDRFSGHQFPNYSSELNVNALLLGDSALYLCASSLSGVSQPQHFGDGTRLSIL.